The entry below gives a single T cell receptor beta chain sequence along with its context. Its matching antigen is unknown. The data originate from a study of cytomegalovirus exposure and HLA in healthy donors. The PCR ran on 60 Vbeta and 13 Jbeta primers. The data were produced by immunoSEQ multiplex PCR, yet TCRdb's version contains in-frame clones alone and is incomplete. The table shows 85,000 to 90,000 clones, with around 89% occurring only once. This CDR3 comprises 15 residues. Germline values: CDR1 KGHSH, CDR2 LQKENI. The V segment lost 3 bases and the J segment 5 bases; nucleotides outside the gene matches: 7. Overall study results and limits: The study listed approximately 170 cytomegalovirus-associated TCR beta chains.

The chain joins TRBV18 to TRBJ1-1; 9 bases match TRBD1. Sequencing input: PBMCs. This TCR was recovered from a young man in good health and CMV-seronegative. CDR3 DNA sequence: TGTGCCAGCTCACCTTTGGGACAGGGTTGGACTGAAGCTTTCTTT. It translates to CASSPLGQGWTEAFF.